The clone carrying this T cell receptor (beta chain) has just one count. As yet, its antigen is unknown. A much more abundant neighbour one base away suggests this may be a read error. Per the study methods: A classifier for distant metastasis in papillary thyroid cancer was constructed using CDR3 differences observed across clinicopathological groups. TCRdb reanalyzed the PCR reads with MiXCR. The V and J calls reflect TCRdb's pipeline rather than the authors' work. The sample shows around 21,000 clones, 20% to 25% of them seen only once. This sample was included in a study of metastatic and nonmetastatic thyroid tumors. In the study overall: Samples came from malignant and benign thyroid patients, and repertoires were compared across blood and tumor or nodule tissue. Overall study results and limits: Compared with benign nodules, malignant thyroid tumors were reported to have significantly higher TCR beta diversity in both blood and tumor.

This CDR3 has 15 amino acids. Germline V gene lookup returns CDR1 LNHDA and CDR2 SQIVND (reference sequence). Before thyroid surgery, none of the patients had received any treatment. The chain employs TRBV19 and TRBJ1-4; D call uncertain. This clonotype was obtained from a male donor with papillary thyroid cancer or a benign thyroid nodule (not recorded which). Some clones in this sample may be carry-over from other donors' samples. The sample consisted of blood. The CDR3 region is CASSTTATTNEELFF. DNA for the CDR3: TGTGCCAGTAGTACTACAGCCACAACTAATGAAGAACTGTTTTTT.